This paragraph covers one T cell receptor beta chain sequence. This receptor's antigen is unknown. Within one base of it there is no much larger clone, and no base qualities were kept. Receptor libraries were prepared by the immunoSEQ multiplex PCR assay. For the multiplex PCR, a mixture combining 60 forward primers for TCR Vbeta segments and 13 reverse primers for TCR Jbeta segments was used. The CDR3 region of rearranged TCR beta genes was amplified from genomic DNA with a multiplex PCR assay. The amplified TCR beta libraries were sequenced on the Illumina HiSeq System as 87-base-pair reads. Under the source paper's analysis protocol: A later analysis tallied tens of millions of unique TCR beta chains across the approximately 670 repertoires, and about 10 million of those chains were shared by two or more donors. A nearest-neighbor algorithm error-corrected the raw reads and collapsed the reads into unique sequences, merging closely related sequences to remove PCR and sequencing errors. V, D and J gene segments were assigned by aligning CDR3 sequences to IMGT reference sequences. For a sequence to be retained, a match of at least six nucleotides was required to both a V gene segment and a J gene segment. A rearrangement was called productive if the CDR3 had no stop codons and remained in frame with V and J, and every other rearrangement was called non-productive. Following IMGT convention, CDR3 was defined as the stretch from the second conserved V-encoded cysteine up to the conserved J-encoded phenylalanine. The earlier analysis of fewer than 750 of the donors excluded sequences that lacked an unambiguous match to a single V gene segment. An earlier analysis of several hundred of the donors classified V segments as functional when productive rearrangements were above 56.7% and as segregating when the standard deviation between donors was above 5%. A statistical classification framework was developed to diagnose cytomegalovirus status using the catalog of TCR beta chain sequences. A later analysis assigned V and J genes by comparing TCR nucleotide sequences with IMGT/GENE-DB human TR gene sequences. A later analysis assigned CDR3 sequences and most-parsimonious VDJ recombination scenarios with the TCRdist pipeline. In a later analysis, each TCR beta chain was defined by its CDR3 amino acid sequence together with its V-gene family, and reads without a unique V-gene family were excluded. As a way to deal with suspected cross-contamination and a sequencing artifact, a later analysis dropped hundreds of nucleotide sequences that were highly shared and had low generation probability. A later analysis calculated a clonal expansion index for each public chain from normalized within-repertoire ranks of inferred template counts. Generation probabilities in a later analysis came from a VDJ recombination model fitted to out-of-frame rearrangements, and those results were checked against IGoR. In a later analysis, TCR-TCR, TCR-HLA and TCR-CMV co-occurrence was scored with hypergeometric tests, and a repertoire-size bias correction was applied to TCR pairs. In a later analysis, false discovery rates were estimated by permuting HLA or CMV assignments 20 times. In a later analysis, co-occurring TCRs were grouped with DBSCAN, and TCRdist sequence similarity was added when clustering was performed within HLA-allele-positive subsets. Repertoires with fewer than 30,000 or more than 120,000 public chains were left out of co-occurrence clustering, as were about 5 repertoires with anomalous nucleotide sharing. TCRdb took over this immuneACCESS table, retaining in-frame rearrangements with V and J assigned. Such tables are incomplete; in checked studies, under half of the missing clones stem from an unresolved V gene, and the remainder is unexplained. That table supplies the V and J calls and clone size; D and trimming were determined from the DNA. This sample is represented by 150,000 to 200,000 clones; around 78% of them were singletons. Of the sample, approximately 3% falls within the top ten clones.

The data were obtained in a study of cytomegalovirus exposure and HLA in healthy donors (dated by TCRdb to the late 2010s). Looking at the study overall: According to an earlier analysis of 587 of the donors, 150 million to 200 million T cells yielded 120 million or so unique TCR beta sequences and around 300 Gb of sequence data. High-throughput TCR immunosequencing, statistical association of individual TCRs with disease status, and machine learning were combined to predict cytomegalovirus infection status. An early release that covered several hundred HLA-typed donors contained around 300 gigabases of sequencing data and tens of millions of unique TCR sequences. In an earlier analysis of 500 to 650 of the donors, high-throughput TCR beta sequencing was used to judge whether each TCR beta V gene segment behaved as functional or pseudogenic. The study used immunosequencing to profile the T cell repertoires of several hundred subjects and linked those repertoires to cytomegalovirus serostatus. The study aimed to test whether cataloging public T cell receptors could reveal signatures of past pathogen exposure. About five DR-DQ haplotypes were treated as single units for association and clustering because of strong linkage in the cohort. All discovery cohort repertoires had been generated using a single sequencing platform. In a later analysis, previously published TCR beta repertoires from roughly 710 donors were re-analyzed and high-resolution HLA genotyping was added so that TCR occurrence patterns could be studied. HLA typing included class I and class II loci at four-digit resolution. The number of donors typed differed by locus, with roughly 620-630 for A, B, C, DRB1 and DQB1, roughly 520 for DQA1, 600 to 610 for DPA1, and approximately 470 for DPB1. Donor age, sex, ethnicity and CMV serostatus were compiled together with the repertoire data. A later genetic analysis took genome-wide SNP genotypes for about 65% of the 666 donors and used that subset as a discovery cohort. Besides the first cohort of more than 650 subjects, a separate validation cohort made up of 95 to 150 different subjects was used. Among about 400 genotyped donors of the cohort, an average of around 250,000 unique TCR beta nucleotide sequences was sequenced per donor, of which 15% to 20% were non-productive. Rather than drawing on any new phenotypic data, the later analysis identified candidate immune exposures from TCR beta sequences and the way those sequences occurred across donors. Among the 398 genotyped donors, around 79% belonged to the genetic ancestry cluster associated with self-reported Caucasian donors.

In total, roughly 670 healthy bone marrow donors made up the cohort. At the time of sampling, every cohort member was nominally healthy, though immune exposures that went unrecorded were likely present. The donor was CMV seronegative and belonged to the group of 350 or so seronegative cohort members. Each donor provided a peripheral blood sample, and peripheral blood mononuclear cells were used for TCR beta sequencing. The Qiagen DNeasy Blood Extraction Kit was used to extract genomic DNA from the blood cell samples. The CDR3 holds 19 amino acids from the cysteine to the phenylalanine. Of the read, only the CDR3 DNA is kept; its 57 bases are in frame from base 1. Per the germline V gene (reference sequence), PRHDT is the CDR1 and FYEKMQ is the CDR2. Trimming removed 2 bases from V and 4 bases from J, leaving 26 bases between the germline ends. The paper as a whole reports these results and caveats: In vitro tests confirmed that a few of the cytomegalovirus-associated TCR beta chains recognize cytomegalovirus antigens. Because counts were too low, seventeen rarely observed V segments, including chromosome 9 orphons, were left out of the earlier analysis of a few hundred of the donors. The only immune exposure information available for the cohort was CMV serostatus. V-gene and J-gene trimming of TCR beta chains was associated with a missense DCLRE1C variant in a later genetic analysis, and the association was replicated in an independent cohort. Specific HLA alleles were associated with about 17,000 TCR beta sequences at a false discovery rate of 0.05 in a later analysis. The study listed 164 TCR beta chains as associated with cytomegalovirus. The classifier was reported to diagnose cytomegalovirus status with high specificity and sensitivity in both the original and validation cohorts. In an earlier analysis of some 550 of the donors, most TCR beta V segments were observed in productive rearrangements about 87% or about 30% of the time, broadly matching IMGT annotations. The authors suggested that the approach could potentially be extended to other disease states and immunological phenotypes. A further reported finding was that TCR beta sequences accurately predicted the HLA-A and HLA-B alleles for most subjects in the first cohort. HLA typing was unavailable for some donors at each locus, so association tests used only the typed subset. A group of highly shared sequence variants was considered likely to be a technical artifact of the sequencing pipeline. Sequencing depth was assumed to be roughly uniform across donors in the presence/absence analyses, though that assumption may not hold. According to a later analysis, TCR association rates differed among HLA loci, with DRB1 alleles showing the most associated TCRs and HLA-C alleles showing the fewest. Only TCR beta chains were sequenced in this cohort, and the absence of alpha or paired-chain data limited detectable features. Several of the top co-occurrence clusters appeared to be linked to parvovirus B19, influenza, CMV and Epstein-Barr virus, according to a later analysis. Most TCR sequences were observed very rarely across donors, whereas some public TCRs were present in many individuals. In a later genetic analysis, fewer N-insertions in productive TCRs were reported among donors in an Asian-associated ancestry cluster than the 666-donor mean. Most CMV-associated TCR beta chains appeared to be HLA-restricted in a later analysis, and the HLA associations seemed to be driven largely by CMV exposure. Correlated functional status among segregating V segments might reflect linkage disequilibrium, but an unknown experimental factor could not be ruled out. A later analysis found that HLA-associated TCR beta chains were more clonally expanded and had lower generation probabilities than equally common non-associated chains. Some IMGT-functional V segments, including TRBV6-2 and TRBV6-3, could not be told apart with the 87-base-pair reads, so those segments were excluded. When HLA alleles, especially DR and DQ, strongly co-occurred, attributing TCR associations to individual alleles was difficult.

The V gene is TRBV13 and the J gene is TRBJ1-2, with no confident D gene call. Material: PBMCs. The TCR originated in a woman in her thirties or forties in good health and CMV-seronegative. The CDR3 corresponds to CASSLNRYRYGGIVYGYTF. At the DNA level, the sequence is TGTGCCAGCAGCTTAAATCGGTATCGGTATGGCGGGATCGTCTATGGCTACACCTTC.